The 18 T cell receptor beta chains in this list originate from one sample, sequenced in a study of immune characterization of retroperitoneal liposarcoma. TCRdb re-derived calls from the PCR reads in MiXCR, one entry per CDR3 protein. The data contain more than 10,000 distinct CDR3 sequences, over 45% of them singletons. Sequenced input: tumor tissue. These receptors originate from a female donor with retroperitoneal liposarcoma.

J is TRBJ2-5 and V is TRBV24-1; the match to TRBD1 covers 9 bases. In germline, CDR1 is KGHDR, CDR2 SFDVKD. V lost 3 bases to trimming and J lost 2 bases; unmatched junction nucleotides: 3. The CDR3 is 15 amino acids. The CDR3 sequence is CATSDADRGQETQYF. CDR3 DNA sequence: TGTGCCACCAGTGATGCGGACAGGGGACAAGAGACCCAGTACTTC.

This clonotype is medium-sized by share. The chain employs TRBV7-9 and TRBJ2-7; maybe TRBD1 (6 bases). Germline-derived CDR1 and CDR2 are SEHNR and FQNEAQ (reference sequence). Deletions cut 5 bases from V and 2 bases from J, with 10 bases between. This CDR3 has 13 residues. The CDR3 sequence: CASSETGAYEQYF. The CDR3 nucleotides read TGTGCCAGCAGCGAGACAGGAGCCTACGAGCAGTACTTC.

This clonotype has a handful of counts. The chain joins TRBV6-1 to TRBJ2-4, with a tentative D call TRBD1 (5 bases). Trimming removed 6 bases from V and 6 bases from J, with 18 bases in between. The CDR3 is 15 amino acids. Germline-derived CDR1 and CDR2 are MNHNS and SASEGT. CDR3 sequence reads: CASRDVGRKGNIQYF. As DNA, the CDR3 is TGTGCCAGCAGGGACGTGGGGCGTAAAGGAAACATTCAGTACTTC.

The rearrangement links TRBV12-3 or TRBV12-4 to TRBJ2-2; D is unclear. V was clipped by 9 bases and J by 8 bases, with 10 bases between them. This CDR3 contains 11 residues. The CDR3 DNA sequence: TGTGCCAGTAATTCTCGTGGGGAGCTGTTTTTT. Translated, it gives CASNSRGELFF.

This clonotype appeared once. A much more abundant neighbour one base away suggests this may be a read error. This chain links TRBV6-8 with TRBJ2-2; D unclear. Germline CDR1 MNHGY, CDR2 SAAAGT. CDR3 length equals 14 residues. CDR3 in DNA: TGTGCCAGCAGTTATACCGCGTCCACCCGGGAGCTGTTTTTT. Protein sequence: CASSYTASTRELFF.

The V gene is TRBV7-2, the J gene TRBJ2-1; D gene unclear. The V end lost 1 base, the J end lost 11 bases, and 21 bases lay between the germline ends. The CDR3 is 16 amino acids. Germline V lookup: CDR1 SGHTA, CDR2 FQGNSA. The CDR3 DNA reads as TGTGCCAGCAGCTTAGTCCCAGCTGGGTCGGTCGGTAAGCAGTTCTTC. It codes for CASSLVPAGSVGKQFF. The full variable domain, with the rest looked up from reference TRBV7-2 and TRBJ2-1, is GAGVSQSPSNKVTEKGKDVELRCDPISGHTALYWYRQSLGQGLEFLIYFQGNSAPDKSGLPSDRFSAERTGGSVSTLTIQRTQQEDSAVYLCASSLVPAGSVGKQFFGPGTRLTVL.

The chain has TRBV7-6 and TRBJ1-4; D possibly corresponds to TRBD1 (5 bases). The CDR3 spans 14 residues. Germline CDR1 reads SGHVS; CDR2 reads FNYEAQ. V lost 4 bases, J lost 7 bases, and 13 bases lay in between. CDR3 nucleotides: TGTGCCAGCAGCTCCTCAGGGAGGAGTGAAAAACTGTTTTTT. Translation gives CASSSSGRSEKLFF. The full variable domain, in which reference TRBV7-6 and TRBJ1-4 provide the parts outside the CDR3, is GAGVSQSPRYKVTKRGQDVALRCDPISGHVSLYWYRQALGQGPEFLTYFNYEAQQDKSGLPNDRFSAERPEGSISTLTIQRTEQRDSAMYRCASSSSGRSEKLFFGSGTQLSVL.

This clonotype came up a few times. V usage is TRBV6-1 and J usage is TRBJ2-2, with 7 bases that match TRBD1. Germline values: CDR1 MNHNS, CDR2 SASEGT. The CDR3 sequence is 14 residues long. Trimming removed 7 bases from V and 4 bases from J; junction bases left unmatched: 6. CDR3 bases: TGTGCCAGCATCTTCAGGGGGTCCACCGGGGAGCTGTTTTTT. It specifies CASIFRGSTGELFF.

DNA for the CDR3: TGTGCCAGCAGCTTAGCGGGAGGGGCTTACGAGCAGTACTTC. Protein sequence: CASSLAGGAYEQYF. The chain employs TRBV7-3 and TRBJ2-6, with 9 bases identical to TRBD2. The J call may be faulty, since TRBJ2-7 better matches the DNA end. The length of the CDR3 is 14 residues. The germline CDR1 and CDR2 sequences are SGHTA and FQGTGA.

The genes are TRBV10-2 and TRBJ2-5; 8 nucleotides line up with TRBD2. Germline V gene lookup returns CDR1 WSHSY and CDR2 SAAADI. The CDR3 contains 13 residues. V lost 3 bases and J lost 4; bases outside the gene matches: 1. The CDR3 DNA is TGCGCCAGCAGTGAAAGCGGGAGAGAGACCCAGTACTTC. Translated, it gives CASSESGRETQYF.

By proportion, this clonotype is medium-sized. V usage is TRBV27 and J usage is TRBJ2-1; perhaps D is TRBD1 or TRBD2 (5 bases each). V dropped 5 bases and J dropped 0 bases, with 14 bases sitting between them. Germline CDR1 is MNHEY and CDR2 is SMNVEV (reference sequence). This CDR3 contains 16 residues. The CDR3 loop reads CASSIPGRGSYNEQFF. The CDR3 nucleotides read TGTGCCAGCAGTATCCCGGGACGGGGCTCCTACAATGAGCAGTTCTTC.

In its sample, this clonotype was seen a few times. This chain joins TRBV27 and TRBJ2-1; tentatively, D is TRBD1 (6 bases). Per the germline V gene, CDR1 is MNHEY and CDR2 is SMNVEV (reference sequence). V lost 5 bases and J lost 10, with 12 bases in between. The CDR3 is 12 amino acids. The CDR3 region is CASSPPRGEQFF. Written as DNA, the CDR3 is TGTGCCAGCAGTCCGCCCAGGGGCGAGCAGTTCTTC.

The J gene is TRBJ2-1, the V gene TRBV27; 7 bases align to TRBD1. V lost 2 bases and J lost 3; bases outside the gene matches: 4. The CDR3 is made up of 15 amino acids. Germline V CDR1 and CDR2: MNHEY, SMNVEV (reference sequence). The CDR3 sequence: CASSLTGAGYNEQFF. As DNA, the CDR3 is TGTGCCAGCAGTTTAACAGGGGCAGGCTACAATGAGCAGTTCTTC.

Of note for this clonotype: Germline and junction disagree at one end, which may indicate a read error. The chain employs TRBV6-6 and TRBJ2-7; 8 nucleotides align to TRBD1. Germline CDR1 reads MNHNY; CDR2 reads SVGAGI (reference sequence). The CDR3 totals 14 residues. The DNA of the CDR3 is TGTGCCAGCAGAAGGACAGGGATTGTGGAGACCCCTTTCTTC. Translation gives CASRRTGIVETPFF.

Details on this clonotype: At one of its ends the junction is not consistent with the germline gene, which may arise from a read error. This chain joins TRBV6-1 and TRBJ2-1; TRBD2 aligns across 11 bases. Germline CDR1 is MNHNS and CDR2 is SASEGT. The CDR3 totals 13 residues. As DNA, the CDR3 is TGTGCCAGCAGTGAAGCTGAACTAGCGGGAGAGTACTTC. It yields the protein CASSEAELAGEYF.

This clonotype was seen many times. The genes are TRBV7-2 and TRBJ2-5; no clear D gene. The CDR3 covers 16 residues. The V end lost 5 bases, the J end lost 1 base, and 17 bases lay between the germline ends. Germline assignment: CDR1 SGHTA and CDR2 FQGNSA. CDR3 bases: TGTGCCAGCAGCATCAAAGCTGTGAGTCTCCAAGAGACCCAGTACTTC. It translates to CASSIKAVSLQETQYF.

V is TRBV10-3 and J is TRBJ2-3; 8 bases line up with TRBD1. Trimming removed 7 bases from V and 4 bases from J; junction bases left unmatched: 10. The CDR3 is 15 residues long. Germline lookup yields CDR1 ENHRY and CDR2 SYGVKD. CDR3: CAITPGQGGADTQYF. In nucleotides, the CDR3 is TGTGCCATCACCCCCGGACAGGGAGGAGCAGATACGCAGTATTTT.

The rearrangement links TRBV12-3 or TRBV12-4 to TRBJ2-1, with D possibly TRBD2 on 6 matching bases. With the DNA end fitting TRBJ2-7 better, the J assignment may be wrong. The CDR3 covers 12 residues. The CDR3 coding sequence is TGTGCCAGCAGAGGAGGGAGCTACGAGCAGTACTTC. Translation: CASRGGSYEQYF.